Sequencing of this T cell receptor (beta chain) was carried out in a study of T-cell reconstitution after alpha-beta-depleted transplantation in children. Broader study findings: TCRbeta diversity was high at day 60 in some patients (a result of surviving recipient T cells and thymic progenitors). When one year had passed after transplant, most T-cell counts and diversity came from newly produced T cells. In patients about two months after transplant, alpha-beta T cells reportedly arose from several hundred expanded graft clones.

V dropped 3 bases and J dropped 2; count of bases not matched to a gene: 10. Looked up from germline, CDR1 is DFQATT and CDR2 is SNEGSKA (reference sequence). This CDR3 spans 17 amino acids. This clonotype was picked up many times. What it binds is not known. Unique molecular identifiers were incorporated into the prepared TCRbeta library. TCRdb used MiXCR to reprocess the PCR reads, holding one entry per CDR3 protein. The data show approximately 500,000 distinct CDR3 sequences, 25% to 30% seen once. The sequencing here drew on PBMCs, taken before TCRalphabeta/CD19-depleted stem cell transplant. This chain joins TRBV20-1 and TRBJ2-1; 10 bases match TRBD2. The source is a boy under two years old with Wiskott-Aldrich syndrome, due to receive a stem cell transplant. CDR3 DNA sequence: TGCAGTGCTAGGATCTTAACAGGGACTAGCGCCTACAATGAGCAGTTCTTC. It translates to CSARILTGTSAYNEQFF.